These T cell receptor beta chains were read from a single sample in a study of blood T cells in healthy people across ages. TCRdb reprocessed the 5' RACE reads via MiXCR and lists one record per CDR3 protein. The table lists about 970,000 distinct CDR3 sequences, about 51% of them singletons, with about 22% in the top ten. Specimen: blood. The receptors derive from an older woman in good health. CDR3s include the opening cysteine and the closing phenylalanine or tryptophan. The D gene is left open where the match is weak. Clone sizes are given selectively: once, few, many, or a class where the clone is expanded.

TRBJ1-6 - - TRBV7-8 CASSLDRFRGKSDNSPLHF TGTGCCAGCAGCTTAGATAGGTTTCGCGGGAAGTCAGATAATTCACCCCTCCACTTT
TRBJ1-5 - - TRBV5-5 CASSSPGPQHF TGTGCCAGCAGCTCCCCCGGGCCCCAGCATTTT
TRBJ2-7 TRBD2 - TRBV4-2 CASSQDVGLAGGDEQYF TGTGCCAGCAGCCAAGATGTCGGCCTAGCGGGAGGGGACGAGCAGTACTTC
TRBJ2-7 - - TRBV30 CAWSSHPTLPEQYF TGTGCCTGGAGTTCCCATCCTACCCTGCCCGAGCAGTACTTC
TRBJ2-5 TRBD1 few TRBV2 CASSEDGTGGETQYF TGTGCCAGCAGTGAAGATGGGACAGGGGGAGAGACCCAGTACTTC
TRBJ2-1 - few TRBV12-3/TRBV12-4 CASGGRNEQFF TGTGCCTCGGGGGGCCGCAATGAGCAGTTCTTC
TRBJ2-5 TRBD2 few TRBV7-3 CASSFLAGRQETQYF TGTGCCAGCAGCTTCCTAGCGGGCAGGCAAGAGACCCAGTACTTC
TRBJ2-3 - - TRBV20-1 CSVAIAGSGSTDTQYF TGCAGTGTCGCGATCGCCGGGAGCGGGAGCACAGATACGCAGTATTTT
TRBJ2-4 - - TRBV7-9 CASSLSGQPTKEQYF TGTGCCAGCAGCCTGTCCGGACAGCCGACTAAGGAGCAGTACTTC
TRBJ2-7 - - TRBV9 CASSVSFGSTYYEQYF TGTGCCAGCAGCGTATCTTTTGGATCCACCTACTACGAGCAGTACTTC
TRBJ2-7 TRBD2 few TRBV7-2 CASTESSGRVYEQYF TGTGCCAGCACCGAATCTAGCGGGAGGGTTTACGAGCAGTACTTC
TRBJ1-6 - - TRBV6-2/TRBV6-3 CASSYLQDNSPLHF TGTGCCAGCAGTTATCTCCAGGATAATTCACCCCTCCACTTT
TRBJ2-1 - once TRBV6-4 CASSRTGLVYNEQFF TGTGCCAGCAGTCGGACGGGACTGGTTTACAATGAGCAGTTCTTC
TRBJ2-5 TRBD2 - TRBV28 CASSPLGSGIKETQYF TGTGCCAGCAGCCCCCTGGGGAGCGGGATTAAAGAGACCCAGTACTTC
TRBJ1-5 - - TRBV20-1 CSARDTGVRDNQRQHF TGCAGTGCTAGAGATACCGGGGTCAGGGACAATCAGCGCCAGCATTTT
TRBJ2-1 - - TRBV12-3/TRBV12-4 CASSLHRDDEQFF TGTGCCAGCAGTTTGCATAGGGATGATGAGCAGTTCTTC